This T cell receptor (beta chain) was retrieved from a study of blood T cell repertoires in COVID-19. Overall study context: Samples came from the United States, Italy and Spain, spanning acute and convalescent COVID-19. Nucleic acid was either cDNA or gDNA, and it came from T cells, B-cell-depleted T cells, or PBMCs.

This clone was observed once. Cohorts were determined from participant-reported clinical history. As processed by the authors: Reference gene primer amplification in the assay estimated nucleated cell counts. Profiled with immunoSEQ multiplex PCR; TCRdb holds only in-frame clones, not every one. The D gene and trimming were derived from the DNA, and the V and J assignments and clone size from that table. The table has a few hundred thousand clones, 85% seen once. Sequencing input: PBMCs or T cells enriched from blood (not recorded which). The clonotype was recovered from a man aged 40-49 years who had recovered from COVID-19.

In DNA, the CDR3 is TGTGCCAGCAACGGGTGGAACACTGAAGCTTTCTTT. Encoded protein: CASNGWNTEAFF. The V call is TRBV2, the J call TRBJ1-1, with no clear D. The CDR3 totals 12 residues. Germline-derived CDR1 and CDR2 are SNHLY and FYNNEI. Trimming pared 7 bases from V and 1 base from J, leaving 7 bases between.